This T cell receptor (beta chain) was identified in a study of shared clonotypes between healthy human individuals. Across the whole study: Two female and a few male donors aged 18 to 49 were enrolled. Broader study findings: Measured sharing among donors was expected to vary with sequencing depth.

The study ran the assay at deep level. The method was immunoSEQ multiplex PCR; TCRdb's version includes in-frame clones alone and lacks a portion of them. Counted here are fewer than 650,000 clones, 76% occurring once; the ten biggest clones make up 10% to 15%. This clone has just one count. As yet, its antigen is unknown. CDR3 length: 15 residues. The ends were cut back, 4 bases at V and 0 bases at J, with 14 bases in the middle. CDR1 and CDR2 (germline): SGHRS, YFSETQ. Sequenced: PBMCs. The chain recombines TRBV5-1 with TRBJ2-7, with D possibly being TRBD2 (6 bases). The receptor's source is a woman in her thirties or forties in good health. Some clones in this sample may be carry-over from other donors' samples. CDR3 protein: CASSLGLSSSYEQYF. The CDR3 coding sequence is TGCGCCAGCAGCCTGGGACTTTCCAGCTCCTACGAGCAGTACTTC.